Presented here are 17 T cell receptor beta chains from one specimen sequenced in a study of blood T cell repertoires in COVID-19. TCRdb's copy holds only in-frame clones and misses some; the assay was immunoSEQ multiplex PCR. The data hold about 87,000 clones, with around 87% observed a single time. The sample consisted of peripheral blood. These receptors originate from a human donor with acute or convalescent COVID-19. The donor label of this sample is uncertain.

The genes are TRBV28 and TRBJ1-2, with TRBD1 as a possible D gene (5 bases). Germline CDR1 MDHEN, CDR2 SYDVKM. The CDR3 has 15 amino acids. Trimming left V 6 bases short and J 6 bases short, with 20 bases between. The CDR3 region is CASRTEGRDGHGYTF. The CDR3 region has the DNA TGTGCCAGCAGGACGGAGGGGAGGGATGGTCATGGCTACACCTTC.

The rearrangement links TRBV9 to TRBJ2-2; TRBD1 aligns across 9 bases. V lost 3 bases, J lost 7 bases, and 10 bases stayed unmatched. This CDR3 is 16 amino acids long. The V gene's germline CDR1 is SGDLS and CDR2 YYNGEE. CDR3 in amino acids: CASSATQGAVGGELFF. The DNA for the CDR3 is TGTGCCAGCAGCGCTACACAGGGGGCGGTTGGCGGGGAGCTGTTTTTT.

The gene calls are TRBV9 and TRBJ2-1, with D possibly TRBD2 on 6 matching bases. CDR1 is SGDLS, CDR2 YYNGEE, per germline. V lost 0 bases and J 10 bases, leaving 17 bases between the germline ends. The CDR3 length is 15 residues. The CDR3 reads CASSVAAGPSREQFF. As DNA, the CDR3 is TGTGCCAGCAGCGTAGCCGCGGGGCCCAGCAGGGAGCAGTTCTTC.

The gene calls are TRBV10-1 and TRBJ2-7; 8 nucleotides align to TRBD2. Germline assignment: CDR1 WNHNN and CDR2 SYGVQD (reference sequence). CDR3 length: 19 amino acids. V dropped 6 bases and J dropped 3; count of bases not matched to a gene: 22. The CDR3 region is CASRAPGTRNAQSYYEQYF. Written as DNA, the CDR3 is TGCGCCAGCAGGGCTCCCGGGACTAGGAACGCCCAATCGTACTACGAGCAGTACTTC.

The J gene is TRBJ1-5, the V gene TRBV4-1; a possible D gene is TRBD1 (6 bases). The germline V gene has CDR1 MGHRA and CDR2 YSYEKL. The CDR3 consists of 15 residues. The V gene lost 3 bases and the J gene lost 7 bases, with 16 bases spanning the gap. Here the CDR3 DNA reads TGCGCCAGCAGCCAGGGGGGGCAGGGAGTCCAGCCCCAGCATTTT. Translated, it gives CASSQGGQGVQPQHF.

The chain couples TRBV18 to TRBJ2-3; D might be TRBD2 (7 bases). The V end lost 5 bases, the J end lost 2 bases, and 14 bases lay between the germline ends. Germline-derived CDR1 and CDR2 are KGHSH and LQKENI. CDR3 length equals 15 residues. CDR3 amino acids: CASSDSGGHTDTQYF. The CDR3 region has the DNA TGTGCCAGCTCAGACTCGGGGGGCCACACAGATACGCAGTATTTT.

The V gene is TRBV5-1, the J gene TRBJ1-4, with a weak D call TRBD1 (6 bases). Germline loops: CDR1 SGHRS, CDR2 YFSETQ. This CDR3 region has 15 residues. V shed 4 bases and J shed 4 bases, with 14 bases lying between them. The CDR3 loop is CASSLLGQLNEKLFF. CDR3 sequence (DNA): TGCGCCAGCAGCCTACTAGGACAGCTTAATGAAAAACTGTTTTTT.

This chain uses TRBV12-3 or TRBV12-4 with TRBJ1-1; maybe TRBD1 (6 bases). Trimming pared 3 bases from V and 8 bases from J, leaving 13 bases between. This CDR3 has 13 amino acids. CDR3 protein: CASSFWGTSEAFF. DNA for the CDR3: TGTGCCAGCAGTTTTTGGGGGACATCCGAAGCTTTCTTT.

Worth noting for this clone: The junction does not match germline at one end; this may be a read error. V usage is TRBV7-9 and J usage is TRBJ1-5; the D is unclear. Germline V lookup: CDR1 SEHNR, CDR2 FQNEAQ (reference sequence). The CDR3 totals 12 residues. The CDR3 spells CASCFSDQPQHF. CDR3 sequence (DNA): TGTGCCAGCTGCTTCTCAGATCAGCCCCAGCATTTT.

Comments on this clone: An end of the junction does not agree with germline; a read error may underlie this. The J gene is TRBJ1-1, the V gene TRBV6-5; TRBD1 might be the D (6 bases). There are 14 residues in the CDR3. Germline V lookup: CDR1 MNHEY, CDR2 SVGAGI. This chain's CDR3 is CASSYGGYRAEAFF. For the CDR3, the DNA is TGTGCCAGCAGTTACGGTGGATACAGGGCTGAGGCTTTCTTT.

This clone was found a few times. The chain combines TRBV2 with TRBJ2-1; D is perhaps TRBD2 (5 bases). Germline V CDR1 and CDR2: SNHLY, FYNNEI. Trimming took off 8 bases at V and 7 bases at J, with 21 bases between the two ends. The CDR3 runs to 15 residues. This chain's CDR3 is CASPHRGRRENEQFF. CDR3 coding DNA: TGTGCCAGCCCCCATCGAGGGCGGAGAGAGAATGAGCAGTTCTTC.

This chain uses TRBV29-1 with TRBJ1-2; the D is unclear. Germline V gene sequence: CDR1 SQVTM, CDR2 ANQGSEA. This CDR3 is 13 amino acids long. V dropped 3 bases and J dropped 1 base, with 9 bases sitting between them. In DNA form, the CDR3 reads TGCAGCGTTGATGGGCAGAGTAACTATGGCTACACCTTC. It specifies CSVDGQSNYGYTF. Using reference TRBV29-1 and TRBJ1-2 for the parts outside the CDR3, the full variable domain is SAVISQKPSRDICQRGTSLTIQCQVDSQVTMMFWYRQQPGQSLTLIATANQGSEATYESGFVIDKFPISRPNLTFSTLTVSNMSPEDSSIYLCSVDGQSNYGYTFGSGTRLTVV.

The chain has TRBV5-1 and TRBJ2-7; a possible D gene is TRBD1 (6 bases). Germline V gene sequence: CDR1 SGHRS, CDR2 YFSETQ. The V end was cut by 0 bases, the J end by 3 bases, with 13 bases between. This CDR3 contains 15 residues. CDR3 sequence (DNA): TGCGCCAGCAGCTTGGCGGCAGGGGCGGACTACGAGCAGTACTTC. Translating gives CASSLAAGADYEQYF.

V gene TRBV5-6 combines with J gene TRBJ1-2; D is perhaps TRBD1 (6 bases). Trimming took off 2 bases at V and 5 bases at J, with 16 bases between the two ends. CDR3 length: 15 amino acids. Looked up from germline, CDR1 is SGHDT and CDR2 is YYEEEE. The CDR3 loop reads CASSLRNLGGYGYTF. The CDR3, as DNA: TGTGCCAGCAGCTTACGTAATCTAGGGGGATATGGCTACACCTTC.

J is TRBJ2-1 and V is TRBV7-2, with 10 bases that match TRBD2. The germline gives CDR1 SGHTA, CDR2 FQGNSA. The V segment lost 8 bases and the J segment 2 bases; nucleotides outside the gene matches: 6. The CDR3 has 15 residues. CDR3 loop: CASREAGGPYNEQFF. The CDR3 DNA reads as TGTGCCAGCCGTGAAGCGGGGGGGCCCTACAATGAGCAGTTCTTC.

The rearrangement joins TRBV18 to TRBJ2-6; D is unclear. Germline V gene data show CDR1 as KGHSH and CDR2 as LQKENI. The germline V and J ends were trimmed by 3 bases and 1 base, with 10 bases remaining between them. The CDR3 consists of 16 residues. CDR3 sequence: CASSPAEPSGANVLTF. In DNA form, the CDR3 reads TGTGCCAGCTCACCCGCAGAACCATCTGGGGCCAACGTCCTGACTTTC.

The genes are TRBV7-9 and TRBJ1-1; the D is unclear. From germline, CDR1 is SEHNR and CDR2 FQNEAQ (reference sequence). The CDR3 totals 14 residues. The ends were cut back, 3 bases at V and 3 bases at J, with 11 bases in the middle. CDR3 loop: CASSLELKDTEAFF. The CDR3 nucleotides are TGTGCCAGCAGCTTGGAGCTGAAGGACACTGAAGCTTTCTTT.